The next 15 T cell receptor beta chains were all read from a single sample in a study of T cell responses to AZD1222 COVID-19 vaccine. The method was immunoSEQ multiplex PCR; TCRdb's version includes in-frame clones alone and lacks a portion of them. The sample lists about 120,000 clones, more than 75% occurring once. The sequencing here drew on peripheral blood, taken on day 0 of AZD1222 vaccination. All receptors derive from an adult in good health.

This clone was counted only a few times. The chain links TRBV7-2 to TRBJ2-7; D not certain. Germline CDR1 is SGHTA and CDR2 is FQGNSA. With 1 base removed from V and 3 bases from J, the gap between germline ends came to 10 bases. There are 14 residues in the CDR3. The CDR3, as DNA: TGTGCCAGCAGCTTAGTGCAGAAGGACTACGAGCAGTACTTC. This translates into CASSLVQKDYEQYF.

V and J are TRBV20-1 and TRBJ1-2; D unclear. This CDR3 comprises 11 residues. V was cut by 4 bases and J by 2 bases, with 5 bases left in between. Germline CDR1 is DFQATT and CDR2 is SNEGSKA (reference sequence). The CDR3: CSATKNYGYTF. Here the CDR3 DNA reads TGCAGTGCTACAAAGAACTATGGCTACACCTTC.

This chain uses TRBV15 with TRBJ1-5; 8 bases match TRBD1. The V segment lost 0 bases and the J segment 5 bases; nucleotides outside the gene matches: 9. Germline V gene data show CDR1 as LNHNV and CDR2 as YYDKDF (reference sequence). CDR3 length: 17 residues. CDR3 nucleotide sequence: TGTGCCACCAGCAGAGACCTATACAGGGGGGGAGATCAGCCCCAGCATTTT. It translates to CATSRDLYRGGDQPQHF.

The chain recombines TRBV15 with TRBJ2-3, with 9 bases aligning to TRBD2. Germline V gene data show CDR1 as LNHNV and CDR2 as YYDKDF (reference sequence). The CDR3 loop spans 17 amino acids. J was trimmed by 5 bases and V by 0 bases; bases with no gene match: 9. The CDR3 DNA is TGTGCCACCAGCAGAGATCTCAGCGGGGGGCTTAAAGATACGCAGTATTTT. It encodes CATSRDLSGGLKDTQYF. Using reference TRBV15 and TRBJ2-3 for the parts outside the CDR3, the full variable domain is DAMVIQNPRYQVTQFGKPVTLSCSQTLNHNVMYWYQQKSSQAPKLLFHYYDKDFNNEADTPDNFQSRRPNTSFCFLDIRSPGLGDTAMYLCATSRDLSGGLKDTQYFGPGTRLTVL.

The chain carries TRBV5-1 and TRBJ2-5; TRBD2 aligns across 9 bases. This CDR3 has 13 residues. CDR1 and CDR2 (germline): SGHRS, YFSETQ. Trimming took 4 bases from V and 5 from J; bases not matched to a gene: 3. CDR3 DNA sequence: TGCGCCAGCAGCCAGGGACTAGCCGAGACCCAGTACTTC. Amino acids: CASSQGLAETQYF.

The chain carries TRBV29-1 and TRBJ1-2; D uncertain. The CDR3 totals 13 residues. The V end lost 1 base, the J end lost 2 bases, and 8 bases lay between the germline ends. Looked up from germline, CDR1 is SQVTM and CDR2 is ANQGSEA. The CDR3 DNA sequence: TGCAGCGTTGAAGGAGGTCAGAACTATGGCTACACCTTC. Its translation is CSVEGGQNYGYTF.

The chain uses TRBV7-6 and TRBJ2-3; D call uncertain. Germline-derived CDR1 and CDR2 are SGHVS and FNYEAQ. Deletions cut 6 bases from V and 4 bases from J, with 17 bases between. This CDR3 is 15 amino acids long. In nucleotides, the CDR3 is TGTGCCAGCAGACAAAACCTCCGGAAATCAGATACGCAGTATTTT. This gives the protein CASRQNLRKSDTQYF.

V and J are TRBV5-1 and TRBJ2-1, with a weak D call TRBD2 (5 bases). CDR3 length: 15 residues. V lost 2 bases and J lost 5, with 14 bases in between. Per germline, CDR1 SGHRS and CDR2 YFSETQ. The CDR3 DNA reads as TGCGCCAGCAGCTTCGGTCTAGCTGGGCACAATGAGCAGTTCTTC. Amino acid sequence: CASSFGLAGHNEQFF.

This chain connects TRBV7-9 to TRBJ1-2, with no clear D. The CDR3 is 14 amino acids. V was cut by 5 bases and J by 3 bases, with 13 bases left in between. The germline V gene encodes CDR1 SEHNR and CDR2 FQNEAQ (reference sequence). In DNA form, the CDR3 reads TGTGCCAGCAGCCGTACGAGGGTGGACTATGGCTACACCTTC. This translates into CASSRTRVDYGYTF. Supplemented by reference TRBV7-9 and TRBJ1-2, the full variable domain reads DTGVSQNPRHKITKRGQNVTFRCDPISEHNRLYWYRQTLGQGPEFLTYFQNEAQLEKSRLLSDRFSAERPKGSFSTLEIQRTEQGDSAMYLCASSRTRVDYGYTFGSGTRLTVV.

The chain combines TRBV6-6 with TRBJ1-5, with a possible D match to TRBD1 (5 bases). The V end was cut by 2 bases, the J end by 9 bases, with 11 bases between. This CDR3 is built from 13 residues. Per the germline V gene, CDR1 is MNHNY and CDR2 is SVGAGI (reference sequence). The CDR3 protein is CASSYQPQGPQHF. The CDR3 bases are TGTGCCAGCAGTTACCAACCCCAGGGGCCCCAGCATTTT.

The chain has TRBV2 and TRBJ1-1; 7 bases fit TRBD1. CDR1 is SNHLY, CDR2 FYNNEI, per germline. V gave up 7 bases and J gave up 1 base; unmatched junction bases: 9. The CDR3 spans 15 residues. This CDR3 is CASTATRGENTEAFF. The CDR3 nucleotides are TGTGCCAGCACAGCGACCAGGGGGGAGAACACTGAAGCTTTCTTT.

The rearrangement uses TRBV7-9 and TRBJ1-4; D gene uncertain. The V gene's germline CDR1 is SEHNR and CDR2 FQNEAQ (reference sequence). With 2 bases removed from V and 2 bases from J, the gap between germline ends came to 6 bases. This CDR3 spans 14 amino acids. The chain's CDR3 is CASSLRATNEKLFF. In DNA, the CDR3 is TGTGCCAGCAGCTTACGGGCCACTAATGAAAAACTGTTTTTT.

V is TRBV12-3 or TRBV12-4 and J is TRBJ1-2; D not resolved. V lost 3 bases, J lost 2 bases, and 7 bases lay in between. The CDR3 loop spans 13 amino acids. The CDR3 DNA sequence: TGTGCCAGCAGTTTTAGCAGAAACTATGGCTACACCTTC. Its translation: CASSFSRNYGYTF.

The rearrangement links TRBV18 to TRBJ1-5, with TRBD1 as a possible D gene (6 bases). CDR3 length: 16 residues. V shed 2 bases and J shed 0 bases, with 11 bases lying between them. Per the germline V gene, CDR1 is KGHSH and CDR2 is LQKENI. In DNA form, the CDR3 reads TGTGCCAGCTCACCAGCCCGGACAGTTAGCAATCAGCCCCAGCATTTT. Residues: CASSPARTVSNQPQHF. The full variable domain, its missing parts supplied by reference TRBV18 and TRBJ1-5, is NAGVMQNPRHLVRRRGQEARLRCSPMKGHSHVYWYRQLPEEGLKFMVYLQKENIIDESGMPKERFSAEFPKEGPSILRIQQVVRGDSAAYFCASSPARTVSNQPQHFGDGTRLSIL.

This chain connects TRBV7-7 to TRBJ1-1; a possible D gene is TRBD1 (5 bases). Germline lookup yields CDR1 SSHAT and CDR2 FNYEAQ (reference sequence). V gave up 3 bases and J gave up 3 bases, with 11 bases separating them. The CDR3 has 14 amino acids. CDR3 coding DNA: TGTGCCAGCAGCTTGTACCGGGGGGACACTGAAGCTTTCTTT. Protein product: CASSLYRGDTEAFF.